A single T cell receptor (beta chain) is shown here with its context. Trimming took 6 bases from V and 11 from J, leaving 20 bases between them. This CDR3 comprises 15 residues. Germline CDR1 and CDR2: MNHNY and SVGAGI (reference sequence). These data are taken from a study of blood T cell repertoires in COVID-19. Study-level information: The origin of the acute and convalescent COVID-19 samples was the United States, Italy and Spain.

The table came from immunoSEQ multiplex PCR; TCRdb's copy has only in-frame clones and leaves some out. The sample contains some 170,000 clones, around four fifths of which appear only once. This clonotype was obtained from a man aged 65-85 years with acute or convalescent COVID-19. This sequence joins TRBV6-6 and TRBJ1-6; possible D gene TRBD1, 6 bases. The sample consisted of peripheral blood. CDR3 in DNA: TGTGCCAGCAGCCACAGGGCAATTTGGGAGACACCCCTCCACTTT. Its translation is CASSHRAIWETPLHF.